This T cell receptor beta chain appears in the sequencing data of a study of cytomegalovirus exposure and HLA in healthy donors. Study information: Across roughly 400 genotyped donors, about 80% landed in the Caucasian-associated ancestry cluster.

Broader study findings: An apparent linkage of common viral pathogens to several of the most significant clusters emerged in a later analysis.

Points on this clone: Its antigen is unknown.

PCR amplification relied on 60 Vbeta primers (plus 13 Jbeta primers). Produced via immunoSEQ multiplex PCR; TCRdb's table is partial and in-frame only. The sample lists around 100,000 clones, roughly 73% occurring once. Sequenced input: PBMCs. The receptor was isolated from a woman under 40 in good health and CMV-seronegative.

CDR3: CASSMTADTQYF. As DNA, the CDR3 is TGTGCCAGTAGTATGACAGCAGATACGCAGTATTTT. This chain links TRBV19 with TRBJ2-3, with D perhaps TRBD1 (5 bases). The CDR3 extends over 12 amino acids. Germline CDR1 reads LNHDA; CDR2 reads SQIVND (reference sequence). V was cut by 3 bases and J by 4 bases, with 5 bases left in between. Using reference TRBV19 and TRBJ2-3 for the parts outside the CDR3, the full variable domain is DGGITQSPKYLFRKEGQNVTLSCEQNLNHDAMYWYRQDPGQGLRLIYYSQIVNDFQKGDIAEGYSVSREKKESFPLTVTSAQKNPTAFYLCASSMTADTQYFGPGTRLTVL.